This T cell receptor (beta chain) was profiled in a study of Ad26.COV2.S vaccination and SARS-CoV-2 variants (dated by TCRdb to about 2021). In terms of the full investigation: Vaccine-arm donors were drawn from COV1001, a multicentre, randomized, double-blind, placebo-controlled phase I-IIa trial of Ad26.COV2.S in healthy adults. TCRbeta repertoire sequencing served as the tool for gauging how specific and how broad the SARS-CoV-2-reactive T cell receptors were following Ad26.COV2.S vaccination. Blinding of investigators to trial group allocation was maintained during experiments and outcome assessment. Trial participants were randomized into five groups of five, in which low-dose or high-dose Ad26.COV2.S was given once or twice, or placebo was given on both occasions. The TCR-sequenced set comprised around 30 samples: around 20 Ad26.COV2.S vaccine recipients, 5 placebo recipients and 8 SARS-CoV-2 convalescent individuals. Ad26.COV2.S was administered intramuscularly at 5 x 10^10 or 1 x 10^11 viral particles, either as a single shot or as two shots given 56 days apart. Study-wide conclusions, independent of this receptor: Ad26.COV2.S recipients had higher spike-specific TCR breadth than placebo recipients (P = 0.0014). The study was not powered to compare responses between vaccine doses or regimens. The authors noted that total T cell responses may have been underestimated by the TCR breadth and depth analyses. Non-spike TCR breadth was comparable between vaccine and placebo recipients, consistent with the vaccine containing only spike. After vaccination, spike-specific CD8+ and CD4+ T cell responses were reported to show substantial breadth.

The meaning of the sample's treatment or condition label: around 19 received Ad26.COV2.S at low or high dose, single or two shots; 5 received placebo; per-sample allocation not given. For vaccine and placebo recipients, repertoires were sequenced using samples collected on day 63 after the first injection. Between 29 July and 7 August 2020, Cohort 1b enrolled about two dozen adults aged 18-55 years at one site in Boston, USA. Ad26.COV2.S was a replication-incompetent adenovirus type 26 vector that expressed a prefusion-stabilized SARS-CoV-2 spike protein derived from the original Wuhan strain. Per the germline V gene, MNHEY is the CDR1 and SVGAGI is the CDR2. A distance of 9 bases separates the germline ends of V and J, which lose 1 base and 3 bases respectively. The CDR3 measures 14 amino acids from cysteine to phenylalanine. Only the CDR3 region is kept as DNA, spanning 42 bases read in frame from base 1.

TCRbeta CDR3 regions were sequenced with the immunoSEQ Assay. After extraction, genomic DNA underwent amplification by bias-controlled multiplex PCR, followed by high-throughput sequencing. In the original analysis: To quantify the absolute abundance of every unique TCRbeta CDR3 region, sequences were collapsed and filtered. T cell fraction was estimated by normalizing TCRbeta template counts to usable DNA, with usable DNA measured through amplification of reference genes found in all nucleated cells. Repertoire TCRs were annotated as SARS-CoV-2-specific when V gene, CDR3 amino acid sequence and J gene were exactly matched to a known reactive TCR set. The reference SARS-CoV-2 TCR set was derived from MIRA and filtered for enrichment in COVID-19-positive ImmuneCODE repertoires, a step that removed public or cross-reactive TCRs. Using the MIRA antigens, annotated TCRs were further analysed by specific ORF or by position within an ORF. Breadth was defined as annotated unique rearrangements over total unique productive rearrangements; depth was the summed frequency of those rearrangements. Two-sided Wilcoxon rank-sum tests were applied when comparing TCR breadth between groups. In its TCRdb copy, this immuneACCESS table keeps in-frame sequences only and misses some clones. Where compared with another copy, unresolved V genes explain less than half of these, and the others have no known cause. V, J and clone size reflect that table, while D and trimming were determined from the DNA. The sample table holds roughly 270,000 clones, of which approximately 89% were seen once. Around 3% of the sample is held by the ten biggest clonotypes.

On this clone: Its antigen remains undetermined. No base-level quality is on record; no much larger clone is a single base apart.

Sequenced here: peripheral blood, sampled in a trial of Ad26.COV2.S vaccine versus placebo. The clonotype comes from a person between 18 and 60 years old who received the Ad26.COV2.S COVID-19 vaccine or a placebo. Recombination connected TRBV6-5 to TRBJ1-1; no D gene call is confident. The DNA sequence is TGTGCCAGCAGTTACTATTCCGGGGACACTGAAGCTTTCTTT. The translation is CASSYYSGDTEAFF.